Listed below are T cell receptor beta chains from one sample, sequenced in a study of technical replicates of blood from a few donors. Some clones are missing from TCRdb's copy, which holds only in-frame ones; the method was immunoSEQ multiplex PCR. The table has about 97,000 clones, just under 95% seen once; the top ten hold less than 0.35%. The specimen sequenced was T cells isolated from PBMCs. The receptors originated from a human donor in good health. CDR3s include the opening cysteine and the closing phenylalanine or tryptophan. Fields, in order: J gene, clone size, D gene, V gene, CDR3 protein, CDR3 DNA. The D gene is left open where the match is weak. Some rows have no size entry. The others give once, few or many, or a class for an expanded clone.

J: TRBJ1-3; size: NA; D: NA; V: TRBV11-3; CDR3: CASSFGGSSGNTIYF; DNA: TGTGCCAGCAGCTTTGGCGGCAGCTCTGGAAACACCATATATTTT
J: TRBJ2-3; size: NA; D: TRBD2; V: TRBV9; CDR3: CASSSQTGTSGDTQYF; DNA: TGTGCCAGCAGCTCTCAAACCGGGACTAGCGGAGATACGCAGTATTTT
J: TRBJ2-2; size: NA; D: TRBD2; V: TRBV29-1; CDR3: CSVVTSGRYIGELFF; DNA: TGCAGCGTTGTGACTAGCGGGAGATATATCGGGGAGCTGTTTTTT
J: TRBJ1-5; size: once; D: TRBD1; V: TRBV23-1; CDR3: CASSRGDRGHSNQPQHF; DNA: TGCGCCAGCAGTCGGGGAGACAGGGGGCATAGCAATCAGCCCCAGCATTTT
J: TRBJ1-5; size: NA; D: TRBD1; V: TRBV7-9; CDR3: CASSPQGASNQPQHF; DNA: TGTGCCAGCAGCCCACAGGGGGCAAGCAATCAGCCCCAGCATTTT
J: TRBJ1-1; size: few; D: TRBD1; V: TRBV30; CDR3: CAWRTGQGMRLRTEAFF; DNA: TGTGCCTGGAGGACCGGACAGGGGATGAGGTTGAGAACTGAAGCTTTCTTT
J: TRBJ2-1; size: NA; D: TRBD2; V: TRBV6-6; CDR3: CASSPSGRDSYNEQFF; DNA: TGTGCCAGCAGTCCTAGCGGGAGAGACTCCTACAATGAGCAGTTCTTC
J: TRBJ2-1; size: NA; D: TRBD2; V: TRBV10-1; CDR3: CASSKGTSGGPEQFF; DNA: TGCGCCAGCAGTAAAGGGACTAGCGGGGGGCCGGAGCAGTTCTTC
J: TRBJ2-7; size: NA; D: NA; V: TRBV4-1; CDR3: CASSRIEGYEQYF; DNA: TGCGCCAGCAGCCGGATCGAGGGCTACGAGCAGTACTTC
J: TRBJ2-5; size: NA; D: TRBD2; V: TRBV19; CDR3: CASSIMTSGNQLQETQYF; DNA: TGTGCCAGTAGTATAATGACTAGCGGGAATCAATTACAAGAGACCCAGTACTTC
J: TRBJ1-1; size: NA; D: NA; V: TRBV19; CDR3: CASRTGHTEAFF; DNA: TGTGCCAGTAGAACAGGGCACACTGAAGCTTTCTTT
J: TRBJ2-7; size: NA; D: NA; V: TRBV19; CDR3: CATMTDSSYEQYF; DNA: TGTGCCACGATGACAGATAGCTCCTACGAGCAGTACTTC
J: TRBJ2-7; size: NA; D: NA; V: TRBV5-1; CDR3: CASSFPGPGDEQYF; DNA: TGCGCCAGCAGCTTCCCCGGGCCGGGGGACGAGCAGTACTTC
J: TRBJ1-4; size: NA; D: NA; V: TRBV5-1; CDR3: CASSLQRTGEKLFF; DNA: TGCGCCAGCAGCTTACAGAGAACCGGTGAAAAACTGTTTTTT
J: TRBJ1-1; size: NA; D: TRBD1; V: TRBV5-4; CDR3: CASSFGQGVEAFF; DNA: TGTGCCAGCAGCTTTGGACAGGGAGTTGAAGCTTTCTTT
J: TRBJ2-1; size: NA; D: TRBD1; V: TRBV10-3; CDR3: CAISGGQGEQFF; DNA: TGTGCCATCAGTGGGGGACAGGGTGAGCAGTTCTTC
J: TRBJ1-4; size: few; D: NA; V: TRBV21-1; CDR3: CASTILSDRGNEKLFF; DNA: TGTGCCAGCACTATTCTTTCCGACAGGGGAAATGAAAAACTGTTTTTT
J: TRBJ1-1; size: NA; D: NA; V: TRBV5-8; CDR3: CASSLGAGLNTEAFF; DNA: TGTGCCAGCAGCTTGGGGGCAGGCCTGAACACTGAAGCTTTCTTT
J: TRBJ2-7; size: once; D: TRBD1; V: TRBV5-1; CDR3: CASSAQGAHPLEQYF; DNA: TGCGCCAGCAGCGCACAGGGGGCCCACCCGTTGGAGCAGTACTTC
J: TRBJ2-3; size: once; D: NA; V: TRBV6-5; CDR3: CASSLLSNEDTQYF; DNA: TGTGCCAGCAGCCTCCTCTCTAACGAAGATACGCAGTATTTT
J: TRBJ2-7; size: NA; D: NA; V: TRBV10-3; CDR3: CAISENVGVVFYEQYF; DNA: TGTGCCATCAGTGAAAACGTAGGGGTGGTATTCTACGAGCAGTACTTC
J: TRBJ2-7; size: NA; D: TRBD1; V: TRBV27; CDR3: CASSRGQLSYEQYF; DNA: TGTGCCAGCAGTCGGGGACAGCTTTCCTACGAGCAGTACTTC
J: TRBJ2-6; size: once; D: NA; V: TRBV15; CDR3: CATSQSGANVLTF; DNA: TGTGCCACCAGCCAATCTGGGGCCAACGTCCTGACTTTC
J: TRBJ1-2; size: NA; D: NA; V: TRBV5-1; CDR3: CASSLEGVYGYTF; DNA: TGCGCCAGCAGCTTGGAGGGGGTATATGGCTACACCTTC
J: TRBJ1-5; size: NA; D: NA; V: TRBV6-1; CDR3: CASSERGVQPQHF; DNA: TGTGCCAGCAGTGAACGGGGGGTACAGCCCCAGCATTTT
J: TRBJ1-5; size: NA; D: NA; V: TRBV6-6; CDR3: CASSTGRGWDQPQHF; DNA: TGTGCCAGCAGTACTGGGAGGGGATGGGATCAGCCCCAGCATTTT
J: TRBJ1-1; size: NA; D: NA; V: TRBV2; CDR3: CASSGEVNTEAFF; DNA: TGTGCCAGCAGTGGCGAGGTGAACACTGAAGCTTTCTTT
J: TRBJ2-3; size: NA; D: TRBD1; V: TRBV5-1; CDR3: CASSRTGGLADTQYF; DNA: TGCGCCAGCAGCAGGACAGGGGGCTTAGCAGATACGCAGTATTTT
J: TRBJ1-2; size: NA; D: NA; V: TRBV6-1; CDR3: CATLRTRSNYGYTF; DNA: TGTGCCACCCTAAGGACAAGATCTAACTATGGCTACACCTTC
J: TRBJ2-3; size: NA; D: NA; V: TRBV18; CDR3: CASEQRQIHTDTQYF; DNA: TGTGCCAGCGAACAAAGACAGATACATACAGATACGCAGTATTTT
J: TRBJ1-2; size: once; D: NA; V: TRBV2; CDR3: CASSGQLYGYTF; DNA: TGTGCCAGCAGTGGACAGCTCTATGGCTACACCTTC
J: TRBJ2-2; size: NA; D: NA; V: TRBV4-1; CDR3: CASSRTLASLTGELFF; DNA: TGCGCCAGCAGCCGCACCCTAGCGTCACTAACCGGGGAGCTGTTTTTT
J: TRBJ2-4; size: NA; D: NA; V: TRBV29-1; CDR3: CSVDKGEANIQYF; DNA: TGCAGCGTTGATAAAGGGGAGGCAAACATTCAGTACTTC
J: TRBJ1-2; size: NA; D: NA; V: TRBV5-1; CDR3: CASSTSSGNYGYTF; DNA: TGCGCCAGCAGCACATCGTCAGGGAACTATGGCTACACCTTC
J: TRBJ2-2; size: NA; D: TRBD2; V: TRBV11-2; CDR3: CASSLGASGGLNTGELFF; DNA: TGTGCCAGCAGCTTAGGGGCTAGCGGGGGGTTGAACACCGGGGAGCTGTTTTTT
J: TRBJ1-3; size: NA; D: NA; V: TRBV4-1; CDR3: CASTLAAASGNTIYF; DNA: TGCGCCAGCACTTTGGCGGCGGCCTCTGGAAACACCATATATTTT
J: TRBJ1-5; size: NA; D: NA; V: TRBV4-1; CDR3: CASSQDGASNQPQHF; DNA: TGCGCCAGCAGCCAAGATGGAGCCAGCAATCAGCCCCAGCATTTT
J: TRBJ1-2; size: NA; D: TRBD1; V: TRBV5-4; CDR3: CASSLTGDNYGYTF; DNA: TGTGCCAGCAGCTTGACAGGGGACAACTATGGCTACACCTTC
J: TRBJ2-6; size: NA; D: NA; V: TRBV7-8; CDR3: CASSSGLPYSSGANVLTF; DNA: TGTGCCAGCAGCTCGGGACTGCCCTATAGTTCCGGGGCCAACGTCCTGACTTTC
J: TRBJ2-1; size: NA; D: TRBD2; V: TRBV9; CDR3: CASSVEGLAGGANEQFF; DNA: TGTGCCAGCAGCGTAGAGGGACTAGCGGGAGGAGCAAATGAGCAGTTCTTC
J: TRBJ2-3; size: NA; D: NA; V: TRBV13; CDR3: CASGGATGVRTDTQYF; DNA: TGTGCCAGCGGGGGGGCGACAGGGGTTCGCACAGATACGCAGTATTTT